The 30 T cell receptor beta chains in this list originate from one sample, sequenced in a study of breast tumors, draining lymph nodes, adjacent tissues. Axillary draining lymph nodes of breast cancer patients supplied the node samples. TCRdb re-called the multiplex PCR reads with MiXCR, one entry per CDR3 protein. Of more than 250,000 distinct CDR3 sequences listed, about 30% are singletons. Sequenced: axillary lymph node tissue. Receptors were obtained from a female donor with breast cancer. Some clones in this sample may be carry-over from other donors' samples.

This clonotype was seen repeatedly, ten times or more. The CDR3 DNA is TGTGCCAGCAGTGACAGGCATGGAAACACAGATACGCAGTATTTT. Residues: CASSDRHGNTDTQYF. The genes are TRBV6-4 and TRBJ2-3; D is uncertain. The CDR3 is made up of 15 amino acids. Germline V gene sequence: CDR1 MRHNA, CDR2 SNTAGT. Trimming shortened V by 2 bases and J by 2 bases, and 11 bases separated the two germline ends.

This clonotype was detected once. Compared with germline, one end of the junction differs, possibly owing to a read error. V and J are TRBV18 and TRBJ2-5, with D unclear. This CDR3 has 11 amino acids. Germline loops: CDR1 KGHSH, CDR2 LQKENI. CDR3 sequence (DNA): TGTGCCAACTCAGAGAAAGAGACCCAGTACTTC. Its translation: CANSEKETQYF.

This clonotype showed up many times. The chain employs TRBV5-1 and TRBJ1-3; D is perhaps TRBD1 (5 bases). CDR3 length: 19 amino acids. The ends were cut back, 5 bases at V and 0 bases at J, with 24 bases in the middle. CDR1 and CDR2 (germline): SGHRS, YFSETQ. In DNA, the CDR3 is TGCGCCAGCAGTCCCTCCCGTCAGGGATCGAACTCCTCTGGAAACACCATATATTTT. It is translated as CASSPSRQGSNSSGNTIYF.

CDR3 DNA: TGCGCCAGCAGCCATCACGGACTAGCGGGAGACTGCACAGATACGCAGTATTTT. This encodes CASSHHGLAGDCTDTQYF. This rearrangement joins TRBV4-3 to TRBJ2-3; TRBD2 agrees at 13 bases. After removal of 3 bases from V and 1 base from J, the junction contained 7 bases not matched to a gene. The germline V gene has CDR1 LGHNA and CDR2 YSLEER. This CDR3 has 18 amino acids.

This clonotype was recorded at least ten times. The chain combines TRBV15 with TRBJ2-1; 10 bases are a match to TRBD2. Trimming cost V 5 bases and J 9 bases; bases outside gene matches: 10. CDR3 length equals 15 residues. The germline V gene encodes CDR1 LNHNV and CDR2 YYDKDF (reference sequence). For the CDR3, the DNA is TGTGCCACCAGCTTCAGGAGCGGGAGGGATGGTGAGCAGTTCTTC. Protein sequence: CATSFRSGRDGEQFF.

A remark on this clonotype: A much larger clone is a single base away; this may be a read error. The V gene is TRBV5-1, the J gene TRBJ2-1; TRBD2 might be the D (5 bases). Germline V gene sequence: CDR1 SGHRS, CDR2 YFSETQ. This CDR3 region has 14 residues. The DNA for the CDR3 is TGCGCCAGCAACGTCCGGACTTTTACGGGTGAGCAGTCCTTC. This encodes CASNVRTFTGEQSF.

CDR3 nucleotides: TGTGCCAGCAGCTGGACAGGGACCAATCAGCCCCAGCATTTT. Translated, it gives CASSWTGTNQPQHF. The rearrangement links TRBV5-4 to TRBJ1-5, with 8 bases identical to TRBD1. CDR1 is SGHNT and CDR2 is YYREEE in the germline V gene (reference sequence). CDR3 size: 14 residues. V dropped 3 bases and J dropped 3; count of bases not matched to a gene: 2. Full variable domain (rest looked up from reference TRBV5-4 and TRBJ1-5): ETGVTQSPTHLIKTRGQQVTLRCSSQSGHNTVSWYQQALGQGPQFIFQYYREEENGRGNFPPRFSGLQFPNYSSELNVNALELDDSALYLCASSWTGTNQPQHFGDGTRLSIL.

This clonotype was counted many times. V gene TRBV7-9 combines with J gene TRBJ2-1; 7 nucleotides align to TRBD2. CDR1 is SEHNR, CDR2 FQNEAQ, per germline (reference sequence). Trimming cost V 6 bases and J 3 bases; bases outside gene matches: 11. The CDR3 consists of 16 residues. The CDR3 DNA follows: TGTGCCAGCAGGCCTCCGACTAGCAATCTCTACAATGAGCAGTTCTTC. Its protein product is CASRPPTSNLYNEQFF.

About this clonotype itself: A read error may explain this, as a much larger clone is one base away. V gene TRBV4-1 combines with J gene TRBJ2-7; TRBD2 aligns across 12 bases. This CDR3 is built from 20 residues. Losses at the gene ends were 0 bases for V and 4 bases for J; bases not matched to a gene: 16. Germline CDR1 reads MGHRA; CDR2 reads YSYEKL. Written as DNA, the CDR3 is TGCGCCAGCAGCCAAGACCCCGAGGCGACTAGCGGGGGTGGTAGGTACGAGCAGTACTTC. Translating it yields CASSQDPEATSGGGRYEQYF.

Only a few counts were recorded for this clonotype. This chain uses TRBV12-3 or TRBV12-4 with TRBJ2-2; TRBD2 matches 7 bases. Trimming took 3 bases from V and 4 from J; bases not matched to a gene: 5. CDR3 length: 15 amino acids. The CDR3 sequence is CASSLAGEITGELFF. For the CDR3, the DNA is TGTGCCAGCAGTTTGGCGGGAGAGATCACCGGGGAGCTGTTTTTT.

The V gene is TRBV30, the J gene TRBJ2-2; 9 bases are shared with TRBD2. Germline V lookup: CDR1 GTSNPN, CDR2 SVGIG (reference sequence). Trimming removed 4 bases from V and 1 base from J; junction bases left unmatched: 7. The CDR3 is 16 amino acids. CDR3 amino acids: CAWNLAGMENTGELFF. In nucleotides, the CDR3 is TGTGCCTGGAATCTAGCGGGAATGGAGAACACCGGGGAGCTGTTTTTT.

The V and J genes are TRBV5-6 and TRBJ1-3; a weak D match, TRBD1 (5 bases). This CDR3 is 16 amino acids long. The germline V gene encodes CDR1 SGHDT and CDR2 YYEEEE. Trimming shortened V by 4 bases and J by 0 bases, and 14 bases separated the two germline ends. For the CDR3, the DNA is TGTGCCAGCAGCCCGAGACAGACGAACTCTGGAAACACCATATATTTT. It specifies CASSPRQTNSGNTIYF.

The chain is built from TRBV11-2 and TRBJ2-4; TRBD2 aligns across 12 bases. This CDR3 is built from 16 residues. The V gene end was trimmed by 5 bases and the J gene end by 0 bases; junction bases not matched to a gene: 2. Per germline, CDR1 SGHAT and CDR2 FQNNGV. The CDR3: CASSMGLAGAKNIQYF. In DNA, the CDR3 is TGTGCCAGCAGCATGGGACTAGCGGGAGCCAAAAACATTCAGTACTTC.

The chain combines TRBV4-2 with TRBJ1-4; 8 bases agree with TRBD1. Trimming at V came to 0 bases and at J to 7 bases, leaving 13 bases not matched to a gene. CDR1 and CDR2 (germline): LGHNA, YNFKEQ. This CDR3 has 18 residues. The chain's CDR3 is CASSQDPSGQGAGEKLFF. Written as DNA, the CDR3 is TGTGCCAGCAGCCAAGATCCAAGTGGACAGGGAGCAGGTGAAAAACTGTTTTTT.

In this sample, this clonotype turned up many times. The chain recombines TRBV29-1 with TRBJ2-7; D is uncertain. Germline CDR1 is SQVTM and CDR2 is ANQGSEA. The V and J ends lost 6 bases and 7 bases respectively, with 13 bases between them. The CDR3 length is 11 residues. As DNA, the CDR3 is TGCAGCGTCGCGCGGACGGATGAGCAGTACTTC. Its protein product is CSVARTDEQYF.

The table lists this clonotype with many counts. CDR3 amino acids: CASSLGQGQSYGYTF. CDR3 sequence (DNA): TGTGCCAGCAGCTTGGGACAGGGCCAAAGCTATGGCTACACCTTC. This chain joins TRBV5-4 and TRBJ1-2; 7 nucleotides align to TRBD1. Germline loops: CDR1 SGHNT, CDR2 YYREEE (reference sequence). The CDR3 sequence is 15 residues long. Trimming at V came to 0 bases and at J to 4 bases, leaving 6 bases not matched to a gene.

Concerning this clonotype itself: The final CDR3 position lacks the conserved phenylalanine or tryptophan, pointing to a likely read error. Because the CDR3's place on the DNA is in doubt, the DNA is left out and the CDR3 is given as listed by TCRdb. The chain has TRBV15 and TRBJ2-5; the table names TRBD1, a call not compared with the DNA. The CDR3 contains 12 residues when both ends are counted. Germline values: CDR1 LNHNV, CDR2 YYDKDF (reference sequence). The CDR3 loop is CATSRVTGATNT.

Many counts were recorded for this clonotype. CDR3 coding DNA: TGTGCCAGCAGCCACCCCACCGGGACTAGCTCCTACAATGAGCAGTTCTTC. Its protein is CASSHPTGTSSYNEQFF. This sequence joins TRBV4-2 and TRBJ2-1; the match to TRBD2 covers 8 bases. CDR3 size: 17 residues. Trimming took 3 bases from V and 0 from J; bases not matched to a gene: 7. CDR1 and CDR2 from the germline V gene are LGHNA and YNFKEQ.

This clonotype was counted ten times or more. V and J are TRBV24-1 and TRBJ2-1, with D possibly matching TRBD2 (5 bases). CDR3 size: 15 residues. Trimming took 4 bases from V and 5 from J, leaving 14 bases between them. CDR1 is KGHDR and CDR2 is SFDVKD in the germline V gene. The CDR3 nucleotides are TGTGCCACCAGTGACCTACTAGTTGGGCACAATGAGCAGTTCTTC. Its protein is CATSDLLVGHNEQFF.

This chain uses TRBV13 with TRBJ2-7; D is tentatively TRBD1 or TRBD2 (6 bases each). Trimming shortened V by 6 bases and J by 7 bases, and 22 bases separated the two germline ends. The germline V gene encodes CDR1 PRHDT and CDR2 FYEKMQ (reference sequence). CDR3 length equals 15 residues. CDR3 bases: TGTGCCAGCAGTCGCCCTCTCCACGGAGGGGGGGAGCAGTACTTC. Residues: CASSRPLHGGGEQYF.

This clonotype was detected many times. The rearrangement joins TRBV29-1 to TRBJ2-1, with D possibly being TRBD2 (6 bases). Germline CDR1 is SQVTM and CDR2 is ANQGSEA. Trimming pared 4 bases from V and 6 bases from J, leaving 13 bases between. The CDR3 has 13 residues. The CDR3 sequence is CSVGRGAGNEQFF. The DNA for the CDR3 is TGCAGCGTTGGAAGGGGAGCGGGCAATGAGCAGTTCTTC.

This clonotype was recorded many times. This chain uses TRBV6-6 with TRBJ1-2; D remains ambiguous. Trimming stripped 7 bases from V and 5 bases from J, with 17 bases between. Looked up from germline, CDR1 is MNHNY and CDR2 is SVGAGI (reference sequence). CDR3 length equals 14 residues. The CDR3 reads CASTLEPNGYGYTF. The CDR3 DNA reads TGTGCCAGCACGTTAGAACCGAACGGGTATGGCTACACCTTC.

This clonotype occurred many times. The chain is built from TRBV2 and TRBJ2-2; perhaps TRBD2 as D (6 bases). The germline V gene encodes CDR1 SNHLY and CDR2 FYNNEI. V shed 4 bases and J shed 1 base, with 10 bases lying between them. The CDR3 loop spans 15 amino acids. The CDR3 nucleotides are TGTGCCAGCAGTGTGGGCGGGAAGAACACCGGGGAGCTGTTTTTT. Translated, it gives CASSVGGKNTGELFF.

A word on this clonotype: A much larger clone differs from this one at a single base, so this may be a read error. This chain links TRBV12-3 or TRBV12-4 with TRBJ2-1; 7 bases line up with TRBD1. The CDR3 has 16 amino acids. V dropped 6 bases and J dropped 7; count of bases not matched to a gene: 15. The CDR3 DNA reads TGTGCCAGCAGCTCCTCAACAGGGGCCTGGGGTAATGAGCAGTTCTTC. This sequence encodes CASSSSTGAWGNEQFF.

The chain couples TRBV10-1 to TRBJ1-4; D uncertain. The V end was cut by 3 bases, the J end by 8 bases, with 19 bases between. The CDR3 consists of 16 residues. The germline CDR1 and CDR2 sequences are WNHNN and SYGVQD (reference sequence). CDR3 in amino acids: CASSDSFRGKREKLFF. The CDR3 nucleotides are TGCGCCAGCAGTGATAGCTTCCGAGGAAAGAGAGAAAAACTGTTTTTT.

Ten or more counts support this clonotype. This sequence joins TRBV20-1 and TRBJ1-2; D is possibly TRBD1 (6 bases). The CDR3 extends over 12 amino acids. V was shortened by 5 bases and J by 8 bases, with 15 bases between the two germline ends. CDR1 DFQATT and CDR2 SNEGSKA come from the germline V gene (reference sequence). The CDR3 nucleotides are TGCAGTGCTCCTGGGGGGGCACTAGGCTACACCTTC. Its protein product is CSAPGGALGYTF.

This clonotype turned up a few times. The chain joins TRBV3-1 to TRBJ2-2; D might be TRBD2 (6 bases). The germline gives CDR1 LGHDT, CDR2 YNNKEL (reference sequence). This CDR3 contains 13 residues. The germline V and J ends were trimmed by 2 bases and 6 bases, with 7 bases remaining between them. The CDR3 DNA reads TGTGCCAGCAGCCAACTAGCGTCCGGGGAGCTGTTTTTT. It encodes CASSQLASGELFF.

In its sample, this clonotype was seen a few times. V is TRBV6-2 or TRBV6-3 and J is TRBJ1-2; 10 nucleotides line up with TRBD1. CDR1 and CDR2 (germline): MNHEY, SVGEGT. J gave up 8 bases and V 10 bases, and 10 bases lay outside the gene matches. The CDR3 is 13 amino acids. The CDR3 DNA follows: TGTGCCACGCGGACAGGGGGGCTGGTCGGCTACACCTTC. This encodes CATRTGGLVGYTF.

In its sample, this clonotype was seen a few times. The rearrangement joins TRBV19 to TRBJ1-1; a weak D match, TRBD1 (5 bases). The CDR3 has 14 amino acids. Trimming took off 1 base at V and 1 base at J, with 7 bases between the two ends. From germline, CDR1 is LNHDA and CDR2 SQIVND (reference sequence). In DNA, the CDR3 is TGTGCCAGTAGTATAGGGACAAGGAACACTGAAGCTTTCTTT. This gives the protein CASSIGTRNTEAFF. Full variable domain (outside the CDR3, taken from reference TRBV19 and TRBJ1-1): DGGITQSPKYLFRKEGQNVTLSCEQNLNHDAMYWYRQDPGQGLRLIYYSQIVNDFQKGDIAEGYSVSREKKESFPLTVTSAQKNPTAFYLCASSIGTRNTEAFFGQGTRLTVV.

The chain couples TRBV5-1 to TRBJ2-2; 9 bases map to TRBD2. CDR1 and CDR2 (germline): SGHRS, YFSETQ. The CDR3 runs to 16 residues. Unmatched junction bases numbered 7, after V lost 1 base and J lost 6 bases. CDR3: CASSLLAGDRAGELFF. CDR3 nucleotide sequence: TGCGCCAGCAGCTTGTTAGCGGGAGATCGCGCCGGGGAGCTGTTTTTT.